The next 15 T cell receptor beta chains were all read from a single sample in a study of blood T cell repertoires in COVID-19. Sequenced by immunoSEQ multiplex PCR; TCRdb stores in-frame clones only, minus some. The profile shows 320,000 or so clones, approximately 84% of them singletons. The sequenced material came from PBMCs or T cells enriched from blood (not recorded which). Source of these receptors: a woman in her 30s who had recovered from COVID-19.

The CDR3 sequence is CASSLAPDQETQYF. DNA of the CDR3: TGCGCCAGCAGCTTGGCTCCTGACCAAGAGACCCAGTACTTC. The chain links TRBV5-1 to TRBJ2-5; no reliable D call. This CDR3 is 14 amino acids long. V was shortened by 0 bases and J by 0 bases, with 6 bases between the two germline ends. Germline V gives CDR1 SGHRS, CDR2 YFSETQ.

V gene TRBV5-1 combines with J gene TRBJ1-2; 9 nucleotides align to TRBD1. CDR3 length equals 14 residues. Germline V lookup: CDR1 SGHRS, CDR2 YFSETQ. Germline trimming cut 0 bases from V and 8 bases from J; bases unmatched to any gene: 5. The CDR3: CASSLGGTGSGYTF. CDR3 DNA sequence: TGCGCCAGCAGCTTGGGCGGGACAGGGAGCGGCTACACCTTC.

The V and J genes are TRBV19 and TRBJ2-7; TRBD1 aligns across 9 bases. CDR1 is LNHDA, CDR2 SQIVND, per germline (reference sequence). The CDR3 is made up of 16 amino acids. The V gene end was trimmed by 0 bases and the J gene end by 4 bases; junction bases not matched to a gene: 7. The CDR3 DNA reads TGTGCCAGTAGTATAGAACTCGGGACAGGGTTATACGAGCAGTACTTC. This translates into CASSIELGTGLYEQYF.

This chain connects TRBV10-1 to TRBJ2-5, with 11 bases fitting TRBD1. Trimming at V came to 2 bases and at J to 4 bases, leaving 3 bases not matched to a gene. The CDR3 contains 15 residues. Germline CDR1 WNHNN, CDR2 SYGVQD (reference sequence). The CDR3 region has the DNA TGCGCCAGCAGTGAGGGACAGGGGGCGAGAGAGACCCAGTACTTC. Protein: CASSEGQGARETQYF.

This sequence joins TRBV10-2 and TRBJ1-1; 7 positions match TRBD1. The CDR3 loop spans 13 amino acids. CDR1 is WSHSY and CDR2 is SAAADI in the germline V gene. Trimming removed 6 bases from V and 3 bases from J; junction bases left unmatched: 4. CDR3 residues: CASRTRGDTEAFF. The CDR3, as DNA: TGCGCCAGCAGAACCAGGGGGGACACTGAAGCTTTCTTT.

The chain couples TRBV5-1 to TRBJ2-1; 8 bases align to TRBD2. The CDR3 sequence is 18 residues long. Germline values: CDR1 SGHRS, CDR2 YFSETQ. With 2 bases clipped from V and 8 bases from J, the junction kept 18 bases outside the gene matches. The CDR3 nucleotides read TGCGCCAGCAGCTTTTCGTGGTCCCCCGCGGGGGGCAACCATGAGCAGTTCTTC. This encodes CASSFSWSPAGGNHEQFF.

CDR3 amino acids: CASSMGPGGSPGAKNIQYF. The CDR3 DNA reads TGTGCCAGTAGTATGGGTCCAGGGGGCAGTCCGGGAGCCAAAAACATTCAGTACTTC. The chain recombines TRBV19 with TRBJ2-4; TRBD1 aligns across 8 bases. The CDR3 is 19 residues long. V lost 3 bases, J lost 0 bases, and 13 bases stayed unmatched. Germline-derived CDR1 and CDR2 are LNHDA and SQIVND (reference sequence).

V is TRBV2 and J is TRBJ2-7, with D perhaps matching TRBD1 (5 bases). Germline assignment: CDR1 SNHLY and CDR2 FYNNEI. CDR3 length: 16 amino acids. V lost 3 bases, J lost 4 bases, and 19 bases lay in between. In nucleotides, the CDR3 is TGTGCCAGCAGTGATATTGGGTCAGGGCGGACGTACGAGCAGTACTTC. Its protein product is CASSDIGSGRTYEQYF.

The rearrangement uses TRBV19 and TRBJ1-5, with 7 bases fitting TRBD1. This CDR3 region has 15 residues. Germline V gene data show CDR1 as LNHDA and CDR2 as SQIVND (reference sequence). V lost 4 bases to trimming and J lost 7 bases; unmatched junction nucleotides: 10. CDR3 bases: TGTGCCAGTAGTACCCCCGACAGGGTAAAACAGCCCCAGCATTTT. Its protein is CASSTPDRVKQPQHF. The full variable domain, rest sourced from reference TRBV19 and TRBJ1-5, is DGGITQSPKYLFRKEGQNVTLSCEQNLNHDAMYWYRQDPGQGLRLIYYSQIVNDFQKGDIAEGYSVSREKKESFPLTVTSAQKNPTAFYLCASSTPDRVKQPQHFGDGTRLSIL.

CDR3 loop: CASSRDSINTEAFF. CDR3 coding DNA: TGTGCCAGCAGCCGGGACAGCATAAACACTGAAGCTTTCTTT. V gene TRBV6-5 combines with J gene TRBJ1-1, with TRBD1 identical over 7 bases. J gave up 2 bases and V 6 bases, and 6 bases lay outside the gene matches. Per the germline V gene, CDR1 is MNHEY and CDR2 is SVGAGI. The CDR3 is 14 amino acids.

V is TRBV28 and J is TRBJ2-7; 8 nucleotides align to TRBD1. The germline V gene encodes CDR1 MDHEN and CDR2 SYDVKM. The CDR3 spans 15 residues. The V gene end was trimmed by 2 bases and the J gene end by 2 bases; junction bases not matched to a gene: 5. DNA for the CDR3: TGTGCCAGCAGTTTACTGCCGGACAGGGCCTACGAGCAGTACTTC. Encoded protein: CASSLLPDRAYEQYF.

The V call is TRBV19, the J call TRBJ1-2, with a possible D match to TRBD1 (5 bases). CDR3 length equals 14 residues. Per the germline V gene, CDR1 is LNHDA and CDR2 is SQIVND (reference sequence). Trimming took off 6 bases at V and 8 bases at J, with 19 bases between the two ends. This chain's CDR3 is CASRLLDTRRGYTF. As DNA, the CDR3 is TGTGCCAGTAGATTATTGGACACCAGGAGAGGCTACACCTTC.

The gene calls are TRBV2 and TRBJ1-4, with D unclear. Trimming left V 2 bases short and J 7 bases short, with 14 bases between. The V gene's germline CDR1 is SNHLY and CDR2 FYNNEI. The CDR3 runs to 15 residues. The CDR3 is CASSESLGSGEKLFF. The DNA of the CDR3 is TGTGCCAGCAGTGAATCTCTGGGTTCGGGTGAAAAACTGTTTTTT.

This chain links TRBV2 with TRBJ2-5; 12 nucleotides match TRBD1. V shed 6 bases, J shed 5 bases, and the junction held 10 bases outside the gene matches. Per the germline V gene, CDR1 is SNHLY and CDR2 is FYNNEI. The CDR3 is 16 residues long. CDR3 sequence: CASRRDRGRVEETQYF. The CDR3 nucleotides read TGTGCCAGCAGGCGGGACAGGGGGCGCGTCGAGGAGACCCAGTACTTC.

The gene calls are TRBV30 and TRBJ1-1, with 7 bases lining up with TRBD1. Germline CDR1 GTSNPN, CDR2 SVGIG (reference sequence). V lost 6 bases, J lost 6 bases, and 19 bases stayed unmatched. This CDR3 contains 16 residues. DNA of the CDR3: TGTGCCTGCTGGAGGGGCCTACGACAGGGCTCTCCTGAAGCTTTCTTT. Amino acid sequence: CACWRGLRQGSPEAFF.